Described below is a single T cell receptor beta chain sequence and its context. The antigen is not known. The PCR contained 60 Vbeta and 13 Jbeta primers. Sequencing used immunoSEQ multiplex PCR; TCRdb keeps in-frame clones, though not all of them. This table holds about 40,000 clones. The data derive from a study of cytomegalovirus exposure and HLA in healthy donors. Study-wide points: The Asian-associated ancestry cluster reportedly had fewer N-insertions than the approximately 610-donor mean in a later analysis. The authors judged a highly shared variant cluster likely a sequencing artifact. The CMV antigen specificity of a few CMV-associated chains was confirmed through in vitro analysis.

The V end lost 8 bases, the J end lost 8 bases, and 15 bases lay between the germline ends. CDR3 length: 12 amino acids. From germline, CDR1 is MNHNS and CDR2 SASEGT. Sequenced sample: PBMCs. The rearrangement uses TRBV6-1 and TRBJ1-2, with a possible D match to TRBD1 (6 bases). This sequence originates from a man younger than 45 in good health and CMV-seronegative. CDR3 sequence (DNA): TGTGCCAGCCGGGACACAGGAAGGGGCTACACCTTC. Residues: CASRDTGRGYTF.